One and the same sample provided the 2 T cell receptor beta chains below, sequenced in a study of molecular identifiers for immune sequencing clone quantification. A single record per CDR3 protein comes from TCRdb applying MiXCR to the PCR reads. This sample has under 650,000 distinct CDR3 sequences, with just under 20% found just once. The sequencing sample was made of naive CD8+ T cells from blood, with Jurkat cell RNA spiked in. Subset given: FACS-sorted CD8+CD4-CCR7+CD45RA+ naive T cells. These TCRs come from a human donor in good health. Some libraries in this study had Jurkat cell RNA spiked in.

Ten or more counts support this clonotype. The chain recombines TRBV5-6 with TRBJ2-4; a possible D gene is TRBD1 (5 bases). The CDR3 is 15 residues long. CDR1 and CDR2 (germline): SGHDT, YYEEEE. Trimming cost V 0 bases and J 1 base, with 8 bases left between them. The CDR3 DNA is TGTGCCAGCAGCTTGGGGTCAGGGGCCAAAAACATTCAGTACTTC. It encodes CASSLGSGAKNIQYF.

With regard to this clonotype: The junction does not match germline at one end; this may be a read error. The V call is TRBV7-9, the J call TRBJ2-5, with 8 bases fitting TRBD2. The length of the CDR3 is 14 residues. CDR1 is SEHNR, CDR2 FQNEAQ, per germline (reference sequence). The CDR3 region has the DNA TGTGCCCGCAGCTTATCGGGGGGGGAAGAGACCCAGTACTTC. It codes for CARSLSGGEETQYF.